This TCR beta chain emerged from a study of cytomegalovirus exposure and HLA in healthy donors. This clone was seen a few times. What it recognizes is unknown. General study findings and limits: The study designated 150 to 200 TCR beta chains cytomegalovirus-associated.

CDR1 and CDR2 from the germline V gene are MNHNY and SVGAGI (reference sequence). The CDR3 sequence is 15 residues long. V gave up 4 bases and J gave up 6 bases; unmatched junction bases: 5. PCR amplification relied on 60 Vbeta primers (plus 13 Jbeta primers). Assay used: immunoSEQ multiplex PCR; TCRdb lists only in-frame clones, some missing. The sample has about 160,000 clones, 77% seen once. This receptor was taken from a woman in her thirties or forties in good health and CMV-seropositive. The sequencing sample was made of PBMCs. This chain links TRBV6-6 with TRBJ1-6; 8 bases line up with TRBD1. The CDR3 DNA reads TGTGCCAGCAGTTTCCAGGGGGCGAGTAATTCACCCCTCCACTTT. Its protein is CASSFQGASNSPLHF.